This TCR beta chain stems from a study of T cells in tumors after PD-1 blockade. Profiled with immunoSEQ multiplex PCR; TCRdb holds only in-frame clones, not every one. The sample lists tens of thousands of clones; approximately 79% were seen once. V gave up 2 bases and J gave up 0 bases, with 2 bases separating them. The germline CDR1 and CDR2 sequences are MDHEN and SYDVKM. The CDR3 extends over 13 amino acids. The sample holds a few counts of this clone. This chain uses TRBV28 with TRBJ1-5; D gene uncertain. The material was PBMCs, obtained after anti-PD-1 treatment. The sequence derives from a human donor with basal cell carcinoma. The CDR3 region has the DNA TGTGCCAGCAGTTTAGTTAGCAATCAGCCCCAGCATTTT. It yields the protein CASSLVSNQPQHF.